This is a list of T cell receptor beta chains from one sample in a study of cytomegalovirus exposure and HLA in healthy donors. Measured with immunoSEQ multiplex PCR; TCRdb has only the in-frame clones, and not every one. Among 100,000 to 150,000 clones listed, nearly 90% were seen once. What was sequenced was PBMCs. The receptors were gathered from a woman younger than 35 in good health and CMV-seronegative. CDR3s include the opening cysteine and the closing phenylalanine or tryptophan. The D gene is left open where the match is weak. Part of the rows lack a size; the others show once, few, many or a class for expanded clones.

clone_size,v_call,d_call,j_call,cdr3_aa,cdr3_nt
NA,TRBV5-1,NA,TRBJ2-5,CASSTTGETQYF,TGCGCCAGCAGCACTACCGGGGAGACCCAGTACTTC
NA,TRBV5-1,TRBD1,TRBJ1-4,CASSFGQGQTNEKLFF,TGCGCCAGCAGCTTCGGACAGGGGCAAACTAATGAAAAACTGTTTTTT
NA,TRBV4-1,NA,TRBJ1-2,CASSRPRDTLNYGYTF,TGCGCCAGCAGCCGACCCCGGGACACCCTAAACTATGGCTACACCTTC
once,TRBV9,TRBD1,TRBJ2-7,CASSPQDRMDEQYF,TGTGCCAGCAGCCCCCAGGACAGGATGGACGAGCAGTACTTC
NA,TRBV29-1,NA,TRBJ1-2,CSVVWRENYFHGYTF,TGCAGCGTTGTGTGGAGGGAGAACTATTTCCATGGCTACACCTTC
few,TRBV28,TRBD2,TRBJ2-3,CASNASGTSGGEQYF,TGTGCCAGCAATGCCTCCGGGACTAGCGGGGGTGAGCAGTATTTT
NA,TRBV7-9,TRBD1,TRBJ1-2,CASSQIQGALYGYTF,TGTGCCAGCAGCCAGATACAGGGGGCGCTTTATGGCTACACCTTC
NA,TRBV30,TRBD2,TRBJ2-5,CAWSVPRGGCVETQYF,TGTGCCTGGAGTGTTCCACGGGGGGGTTGCGTGGAGACCCAGTACTTC
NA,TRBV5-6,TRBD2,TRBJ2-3,CASSLSGGAADTQYF,TGTGCCAGCAGCCTAAGCGGGGGGGCTGCAGATACGCAGTATTTT
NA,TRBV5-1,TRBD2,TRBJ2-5,CASSLTSGVQETQYF,TGCGCCAGCAGCCTGACTAGCGGGGTCCAAGAGACCCAGTACTTC
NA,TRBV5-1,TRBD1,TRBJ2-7,CASSLSGQGARYEQYF,TGCGCCAGCAGCTTGTCTGGACAGGGGGCGAGGTACGAGCAGTACTTC
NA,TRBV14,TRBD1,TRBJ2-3,CASSHSPGQPTISTDTQYF,TGTGCCAGCAGCCACAGCCCGGGACAGCCGACTATTAGCACAGATACGCAGTATTTT
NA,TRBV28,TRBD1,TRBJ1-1,CASRYPAGGTEAFF,TGTGCCAGCAGGTACCCAGCAGGGGGGACTGAAGCTTTCTTT
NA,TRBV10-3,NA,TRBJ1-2,CAIMAGGYGYTF,TGTGCCATCATGGCCGGAGGGTATGGCTACACCTTC
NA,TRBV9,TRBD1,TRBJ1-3,CASSRTGGPGNTIYF,TGTGCCAGCAGCCGTACAGGGGGCCCTGGAAACACCATATATTTT
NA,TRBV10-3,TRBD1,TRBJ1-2,CAISEPDRAFHGYTF,TGTGCCATCAGTGAGCCGGACAGGGCGTTTCATGGCTACACCTTC